Each of the 21 T cell receptor beta chains below was sequenced from the same sample in a study of blood T cell repertoires in COVID-19. Here immunoSEQ multiplex PCR was the method, and the copy in TCRdb shows in-frame clones only, minus some. The data hold 150,000 to 200,000 clones, with about 80% observed a single time. Sequencing was performed on peripheral blood. Source of these receptors: a woman aged 60-75 years with COVID-19, enrolled during active disease.

In DNA form, the CDR3 reads TGCGCCAGCAGCTTGGGACAGGGGGGAGGCACAGATACGCAGTATTTT. This encodes CASSLGQGGGTDTQYF. This sequence joins TRBV5-1 and TRBJ2-3, with TRBD1 matching over 9 bases. Trimming at V came to 0 bases and at J to 1 base, leaving 3 bases not matched to a gene. Germline V gene data show CDR1 as SGHRS and CDR2 as YFSETQ. The CDR3 is 16 residues long.

Here the CDR3 DNA reads TGTGCCAGCAGCTCCCAAGGACAGGGCACTGAAGCTTTCTTT. Its translation: CASSSQGQGTEAFF. The chain has TRBV11-3 and TRBJ1-1, with TRBD1 identical over 8 bases. The CDR3 length is 14 residues. Trimming took 4 bases from V and 4 from J; bases not matched to a gene: 5. Germline V lookup: CDR1 SGHNT, CDR2 YENEEA.

Written as DNA, the CDR3 is TGTGCCAGCAGTGGCCCCGGGCAGGGTGGCTACACCTTC. This gives the protein CASSGPGQGGYTF. This chain links TRBV25-1 with TRBJ1-2, with a tentative D call TRBD1 (5 bases). Germline CDR1 and CDR2: MGHDK and SYGVNS. With 4 bases removed from V and 7 bases from J, the gap between germline ends came to 13 bases. The length of the CDR3 is 13 residues.

The CDR3, as DNA: TGTGCCACCAGCCCGCCCCGGGATTTTTTTAATGAAAAACTGTTTTTT. The encoded protein is CATSPPRDFFNEKLFF. J is TRBJ1-4 and V is TRBV15; D gene unclear. CDR1 is LNHNV and CDR2 is YYDKDF in the germline V gene (reference sequence). The CDR3 consists of 16 residues. V gave up 5 bases and J gave up 4 bases, with 17 bases separating them.

The J gene is TRBJ1-2, the V gene TRBV7-8, with a tentative D call TRBD1 (6 bases). CDR1 and CDR2 (germline): SGHVS, FQNEAQ. CDR3 length: 17 amino acids. Trimming shortened V by 6 bases and J by 2 bases, and 22 bases separated the two germline ends. The CDR3 DNA reads as TGTGCCAGCAGTCACCAATTGCACAGGGAACTAAACTATGGCTACACCTTC. Translation: CASSHQLHRELNYGYTF. Full variable domain (missing parts from reference TRBV7-8 and TRBJ1-2): GAGVSQSPRYKVAKRGQDVALRCDPISGHVSLFWYQQALGQGPEFLTYFQNEAQLDKSGLPSDRFFAERPEGSVSTLKIQRTQQEDSAVYLCASSHQLHRELNYGYTFGSGTRLTVV.

CDR3 sequence: CAWTTSGTYNEQFF. For the CDR3, the DNA is TGTGCCTGGACTACTAGCGGGACCTACAATGAGCAGTTCTTC. The V gene is TRBV30, the J gene TRBJ2-1, with 10 bases identical to TRBD2. This CDR3 is 14 amino acids long. The V and J ends lost 4 bases and 2 bases, in that order; junction bases with no gene match: 2. From germline, CDR1 is GTSNPN and CDR2 SVGIG (reference sequence).

The CDR3 spells CASSQSGLATYEQYF. CDR3 DNA: TGCGCCAGCAGCCAATCAGGACTAGCGACCTACGAGCAGTACTTC. The chain carries TRBV4-1 and TRBJ2-7; 9 bases are shared with TRBD2. The CDR3 spans 15 residues. Germline lookup yields CDR1 MGHRA and CDR2 YSYEKL. After removal of 2 bases from V and 2 bases from J, the junction contained 4 bases not matched to a gene.

This clone was detected only a few times. V is TRBV5-6 and J is TRBJ1-4, with 9 bases fitting TRBD1. This CDR3 is 15 amino acids long. Germline CDR1 reads SGHDT; CDR2 reads YYEEEE. Trimming took 4 bases from V and 4 from J; bases not matched to a gene: 5. Here the CDR3 DNA reads TGTGCCAGCAGCGGAGGGACAGGGCTTAATGAAAAACTGTTTTTT. Translated, it gives CASSGGTGLNEKLFF.

The V call is TRBV7-2, the J call TRBJ2-6; possibly TRBD2 for D (5 bases). Trimming cost V 5 bases and J 6 bases, with 11 bases left between them. The CDR3 is made up of 14 amino acids. The germline V gene has CDR1 SGHTA and CDR2 FQGNSA. The CDR3 DNA reads as TGTGCCAGCAGCCACCCAGCGGAGGCCAACGTCCTGACTTTC. Translation: CASSHPAEANVLTF.

The V and J genes are TRBV11-3 and TRBJ1-1; D ambiguous. Per the germline V gene, CDR1 is SGHNT and CDR2 is YENEEA. The CDR3 is 18 amino acids. V was cut by 8 bases and J by 0 bases, with 25 bases left in between. CDR3 sequence (DNA): TGTGCCAGCCCTATCATGATCCACCTCCCCCTTTTGAACACTGAAGCTTTCTTT. Protein: CASPIMIHLPLLNTEAFF.

The chain is built from TRBV6-6 and TRBJ2-7; 9 nucleotides align to TRBD2. The CDR3 runs to 13 residues. The V gene end was trimmed by 8 bases and the J gene end by 2 bases; junction bases not matched to a gene: 4. CDR1 is MNHNY, CDR2 SVGAGI, per germline (reference sequence). Here the CDR3 DNA reads TGTGCCAGCGGCCGACTAGCGGCCTACGAGCAGTACTTC. Residues: CASGRLAAYEQYF.

The rearrangement uses TRBV5-8 and TRBJ2-3; D gene uncertain. CDR1 SGHTS and CDR2 YDEGEE come from the germline V gene. The CDR3 contains 15 residues. Trimming left V 2 bases short and J 0 bases short, with 10 bases between. CDR3 DNA: TGTGCCAGCAGCTTCGGAGCGTCTAGCACAGATACGCAGTATTTT. Protein sequence: CASSFGASSTDTQYF.

The chain employs TRBV14 and TRBJ2-7; 7 bases are a match to TRBD1. Germline CDR1 SGHDN, CDR2 FVKESK. This CDR3 spans 14 amino acids. The J segment lost 6 bases and the V segment lost 4 bases, leaving 9 bases of the junction unmatched. CDR3 region: CASSRDRPACEQYV. DNA of the CDR3: TGTGCCAGCAGCCGGGACAGACCCGCCTGCGAGCAGTACGTC.

The chain combines TRBV19 with TRBJ2-1; no clear D gene. V was pared by 8 bases and J by 11 bases, with 13 bases between. Germline V gene data show CDR1 as LNHDA and CDR2 as SQIVND (reference sequence). The CDR3 covers 11 residues. The CDR3 sequence is CASRLDIKQFF. The CDR3 coding sequence is TGTGCCAGTCGCCTCGACATCAAGCAGTTCTTC.

The CDR3 DNA follows: TGTGCCAGCAGCTTAGGCGGCAGGGGAATCTCTGGGGCCAACGTCCTGACTTTC. Amino acids: CASSLGGRGISGANVLTF. The J gene is TRBJ2-6, the V gene TRBV7-9, with D tentatively TRBD1 (6 bases). Germline loops: CDR1 SEHNR, CDR2 FQNEAQ (reference sequence). This CDR3 region has 18 residues. The V gene lost 1 base and the J gene lost 0 bases, with 13 bases spanning the gap.

This clone was detected once. V usage is TRBV3-1 (or the pseudogene TRBV3-2) and J usage is TRBJ2-5, with 8 bases lining up with TRBD2. V lost 0 bases, J lost 5 bases, and 5 bases stayed unmatched. The CDR3 contains 15 residues. Germline-derived CDR1 and CDR2 are LGHDT and YNNKEL (reference sequence). CDR3 protein: CASSQEPGGRETQYF. Written as DNA, the CDR3 is TGTGCCAGCAGCCAAGAGCCCGGCGGGAGGGAGACCCAGTACTTC.

The J gene is TRBJ2-3, the V gene TRBV19, with 10 bases that match TRBD1. Trimming at V came to 5 bases and at J to 4 bases, leaving 9 bases not matched to a gene. Per the germline V gene, CDR1 is LNHDA and CDR2 is SQIVND (reference sequence). CDR3 length equals 16 residues. CDR3 nucleotide sequence: TGTGCCAGTAGTCGAGGGTTGGGACAGGGGTCAGATACGCAGTATTTT. Residues: CASSRGLGQGSDTQYF.

V gene TRBV12-3 or TRBV12-4 combines with J gene TRBJ2-1; D unresolved. The CDR3 has 13 amino acids. V lost 5 bases to trimming and J lost 4 bases, with 9 bases between them. The CDR3 loop reads CASSLQMYNEQFF. The CDR3 DNA sequence: TGTGCCAGCAGTCTACAGATGTACAATGAGCAGTTCTTC.

J is TRBJ2-7 and V is TRBV5-1; a possible D gene is TRBD2 (5 bases). The ends were cut back, 0 bases at V and 3 bases at J, with 19 bases in the middle. The CDR3 has 17 amino acids. Germline CDR1 SGHRS, CDR2 YFSETQ. CDR3 loop: CASSLEAEYLRNYEQYF. The DNA of the CDR3 is TGCGCCAGCAGCTTGGAAGCGGAATACCTCCGGAACTACGAGCAGTACTTC.

The genes are TRBV19 and TRBJ2-1, with TRBD2 as a possible D gene (6 bases). From germline, CDR1 is LNHDA and CDR2 SQIVND (reference sequence). The ends were cut back, 6 bases at V and 8 bases at J, with 20 bases in the middle. The CDR3 totals 15 residues. The CDR3 reads CASSPTSVTVDEQFF. Written as DNA, the CDR3 is TGTGCCAGTAGCCCGACTAGTGTAACGGTCGATGAGCAGTTCTTC.

The V gene is TRBV19, the J gene TRBJ2-6, with TRBD2 matching 10 bases. In germline, CDR1 is LNHDA, CDR2 SQIVND (reference sequence). J gave up 0 bases and V 7 bases, and 18 bases lay outside the gene matches. This CDR3 contains 21 residues. The CDR3 DNA sequence: TGTGCCAGTACCTTTTCTAGCGGGAGCTTCTTAACGAGCTCTGGGGCCAACGTCCTGACTTTC. Amino acid sequence: CASTFSSGSFLTSSGANVLTF.